These 10 T cell receptor beta chains were sequenced from one sample in a study of T cells in Graves' hyperthyroidism and ophthalmopathy. There were TCR beta CDR3 regions amplified from RNA transcripts. First-round RT-PCR of the TCR CDR3 relied on the HTBI primer set. TCRdb re-called the multiplex PCR reads with MiXCR, one entry per CDR3 protein. The sample lists a few hundred thousand distinct CDR3 sequences, about 43% occurring once. Material for sequencing was peripheral blood or thyroid tissue (not recorded which). The source of these receptors is an adult woman with Graves' disease, either hyperthyroidism or ophthalmopathy (not recorded which).

The table lists this clonotype with a few counts. CDR3 sequence (DNA): TGTGCCATCAGTGACCAAAAACAGACCTATGGCTACACCTTC. Its protein is CAISDQKQTYGYTF. The genes are TRBV10-3 and TRBJ1-2, with D uncertain. V was trimmed by 3 bases and J by 4 bases, leaving 12 bases between them. The CDR3 extends over 14 amino acids. From germline, CDR1 is ENHRY and CDR2 SYGVKD.

On this clonotype: A read error may account for a junction end that differs from germline. V is TRBV7-9 and J is TRBJ2-2; 8 positions agree with TRBD2. This CDR3 region has 16 residues. Germline values: CDR1 SEHNR, CDR2 FQNEAQ (reference sequence). CDR3 residues: CASSLIGGRYTGELSW. DNA for the CDR3: TGTGCCAGCAGCCTAATTGGCGGGAGGTACACCGGGGAGCTGTCTTGG.

With respect to this clonotype: This may arise from a read error, as a much more abundant clone is one base away. The chain couples TRBV5-1 to TRBJ2-7; no clear D gene. The V gene's germline CDR1 is SGHRS and CDR2 YFSETQ. The CDR3 is made up of 16 amino acids. As DNA, the CDR3 is TGCGCCAGCAGCTTGGCGCCGCCAGAGAGACTCTACGAGCAGTGCTTC. This encodes CASSLAPPERLYEQCF.

The CDR3 nucleotides are TGTGCCAGCAGCGGGACAGGGACCTATGGCTACACCTTC. Its protein is CASSGTGTYGYTF. The chain combines TRBV9 with TRBJ1-2, with TRBD1 matching 8 bases. Germline assignment: CDR1 SGDLS and CDR2 YYNGEE. V lost 3 bases, J lost 4 bases, and 2 bases stayed unmatched. The CDR3 is 13 residues long.

This clonotype was observed at least ten times. This chain joins TRBV12-3 or TRBV12-4 and TRBJ2-2; a possible D gene is TRBD2 (6 bases). The CDR3 length is 17 residues. V lost 8 bases to trimming and J lost 7 bases, with 26 bases between them. The CDR3 reads CASRKPRLVGAGGELFF. CDR3 bases: TGTGCCAGCCGGAAACCTCGACTAGTAGGTGCTGGCGGGGAGCTGTTTTTT.

The chain joins TRBV7-9 to TRBJ1-2; no clear D gene. The CDR3 runs 14 residues. Per germline, CDR1 SEHNR and CDR2 FQNEAQ (reference sequence). Trimming stripped 10 bases from V and 3 bases from J, with 18 bases between. CDR3 DNA sequence: TGTGCCACCACCCCGGCCGATAGAGACTATGGCTACACCTTC. This encodes CATTPADRDYGYTF.

J is TRBJ2-1 and V is TRBV5-1; the match to TRBD1 covers 8 bases. Per the germline V gene, CDR1 is SGHRS and CDR2 is YFSETQ. V trimming: 4 bases; J trimming: 13 bases; junction bases outside the gene matches: 7. The CDR3 loop spans 12 amino acids. The CDR3 spells CASSTEQGVQFF. CDR3 nucleotides: TGCGCCAGCAGCACGGAACAGGGGGTACAGTTCTTC.

This clonotype was seen ten or more times. The chain employs TRBV7-8 and TRBJ2-7; 9 nucleotides line up with TRBD1. Germline assignment: CDR1 SGHVS and CDR2 FQNEAQ. V lost 5 bases to trimming and J lost 5 bases; unmatched junction nucleotides: 10. The CDR3 is 15 residues long. Written as DNA, the CDR3 is TGTGCCAGCAGCCTAGAGGACAGGGGTTACCACGAGCAGTACTTC. Protein product: CASSLEDRGYHEQYF.

With respect to this clonotype: This may be a read error, as it is one base from a much larger clone. The chain is built from TRBV5-8 and TRBJ1-5; D remains unclear. This CDR3 contains 19 residues. Looked up from germline, CDR1 is SGHTS and CDR2 is YDEGEE. The chain's CDR3 is CVSSLGRGRGYGSNQPQHF. CDR3 bases: TGTGTCAGCAGCTTAGGTCGTGGTCGGGGTTATGGTAGCAATCAGCCCCAGCATTTT.

DNA of the CDR3: TGTGCCAGCAGACCGACAGGGGGAGGCTACGAGCAGTACTTC. Translating gives CASRPTGGGYEQYF. The V and J genes are TRBV19 and TRBJ2-7; TRBD1 agrees at 9 bases. In germline, CDR1 is LNHDA, CDR2 SQIVND (reference sequence). The V and J ends lost 9 bases and 3 bases, in that order; junction bases with no gene match: 9. The CDR3 has 14 amino acids.